A selection of T cell receptor beta chains follows, all from one sample in a study of beta chain features in type 1 diabetes. Generated by immunoSEQ multiplex PCR, the TCRdb table keeps only in-frame clones and is missing some. The sample holds 500,000 to 650,000 clones, around 11% seen once. The material sequenced was naive CD4+ T cells from blood. Source of these receptors: a man aged 30 to 39 with type 1 diabetes. Each CDR3 is given with its conserved first and last residue. A D gene is named only where the DNA matches it firmly. Size tells how often a clone was seen (once, few, many) or the class of an expanded clone, and some rows leave it out.

D	size	V	J	CDR3	DNA
-	few	TRBV28	TRBJ2-1	CASSLRQGSYNEQFF	TGTGCCAGCAGTTTAAGGCAGGGAAGTTACAATGAGCAGTTCTTC
-	-	TRBV6-5	TRBJ2-7	CASSYLDSSYEQYF	TGTGCCAGCAGTTATTTGGACAGTTCCTACGAGCAGTACTTC
-	few	TRBV4-3	TRBJ1-5	CASSSQVEQPQHF	TGCGCCAGCAGCTCACAGGTTGAGCAGCCCCAGCATTTT
-	-	TRBV19	TRBJ2-3	CASSMRDQQYF	TGTGCCAGTAGTATGCGGGACCAGCAGTATTTT
-	-	TRBV2	TRBJ2-7	CASKKRGGLPYEQYF	TGTGCCAGCAAGAAGAGGGGGGGACTGCCCTACGAGCAGTACTTC
-	-	TRBV7-2	TRBJ1-6	CASSSWTESPLHF	TGTGCCAGCAGCTCCTGGACAGAGTCACCCCTCCACTTT
TRBD2	-	TRBV5-6	TRBJ2-3	CASSLGLAGGTSTDTQYF	TGTGCCAGCAGCTTAGGGCTAGCGGGGGGTACCAGCACAGATACGCAGTATTTT
TRBD1	few	TRBV27	TRBJ1-2	CASSPRQGRNYTF	TGTGCCAGCAGTCCACGACAGGGTAGAAACTACACCTTC
-	many	TRBV9	TRBJ2-5	CASSDRDWETQYF	TGTGCCAGCAGCGACAGGGACTGGGAGACCCAGTACTTC
-	few	TRBV7-2	TRBJ1-3	CASSPSGANTIYF	TGTGCCAGCAGCCCGTCCGGGGCCAACACCATATATTTT
TRBD1	-	TRBV28	TRBJ1-2	CASSLSGTVYGYTF	TGTGCCAGCAGTCTATCCGGGACAGTATATGGCTACACCTTC
-	-	TRBV27	TRBJ2-1	CASSWGGATYNEQFF	TGTGCCAGCAGTTGGGGGGGCGCAACCTACAATGAGCAGTTCTTC
-	-	TRBV4-1	TRBJ2-7	CASSPNSYTLGMEQYF	TGCGCCAGCAGCCCTAATTCTTATACCCTTGGGATGGAGCAGTACTTC
-	few	TRBV6-5	TRBJ1-1	CASISPGVGTEAFF	TGTGCCAGCATCTCGCCAGGGGTAGGAACTGAAGCTTTCTTT
-	few	TRBV7-6	TRBJ2-1	CASSWPGSGYNEQFF	TGTGCCAGCAGCTGGCCCGGGAGTGGATACAATGAGCAGTTCTTC
-	-	TRBV11-1	TRBJ1-1	CASSLTAPKPTEAFF	TGTGCCAGCAGCCTGACAGCCCCTAAGCCCACTGAAGCTTTCTTT